The sequence of this TCR beta chain was determined in a study of OX40 agonist ivuxolimab in advanced cancers. Broader study findings: Among the nonresponders, some also had low normalized T-cell clonal expansion.

The cohort excluded patients with autoimmune disease history or systemic immunosuppression. Clones were sequenced by immunoSEQ multiplex PCR, and TCRdb holds only the in-frame ones, with some missing. Of about 98,000 clones listed, 93% are singletons. This clone was observed a few times. The antigen is not known. The V and J ends lost 5 bases and 1 base respectively, with 6 bases between them. CDR1 SNHLY and CDR2 FYNNEI come from the germline V gene. The CDR3 has 12 residues. The chain carries TRBV2 and TRBJ2-7, with D uncertain. The source was CD4+ or CD8+ T cells sorted from blood, collected in a trial of the OX40 agonist ivuxolimab. The TCR sequence derives from an adult with an advanced solid tumor such as melanoma, head and neck, liver or kidney cancer. CDR3 loop: CASSYLSYEQYF. The DNA for the CDR3 is TGTGCCAGCAGTTACCTTTCCTACGAGCAGTACTTC.